This T cell receptor beta chain was captured in a study of blood T cells in healthy people across ages. Primers used in a second PCR of roughly 6 to 11 cycles were a sample-barcoded 5' primer and a J-beta primer mix. A tag from a template-switch adaptor with 12 random nucleotides marked each cDNA molecule. Via MiXCR, TCRdb re-called the 5' RACE reads, giving one row per CDR3 protein. The sample lists just over 1 million distinct CDR3 sequences; roughly 45% were seen once. CDR3 size: 15 residues. Between the trimmed V and J ends, which lost 0 bases and 2 bases, there was a span of 10 bases. CDR1 and CDR2 from the germline V gene are SGHRS and YFSETQ. This clonotype was counted a few times.

V and J are TRBV5-1 and TRBJ2-3, with D possibly being TRBD2 (6 bases). Sequenced input: blood. This clonotype was sampled from a woman aged 55-75 years in good health. CDR3 in amino acids: CASSLVLAPTDTQYF. CDR3 nucleotide sequence: TGCGCCAGCAGCTTGGTACTAGCTCCCACAGATACGCAGTATTTT. The whole variable domain, filled in from reference TRBV5-1 and TRBJ2-3, reads KAGVTQTPRYLIKTRGQQVTLSCSPISGHRSVSWYQQTPGQGLQFLFEYFSETQRNKGNFPGRFSGRQFSNSRSEMNVSTLELGDSALYLCASSLVLAPTDTQYFGPGTRLTVL.